Below are 6 T cell receptor beta chains sequenced from a single sample in a study of T-cell memory formation after mild COVID-19. A single record per CDR3 protein comes from TCRdb applying MiXCR to the 5' RACE reads. The sample contains about 430,000 distinct CDR3 sequences, under 20% of which appear only once. The sequenced sample was PBMCs or a T cell subset sorted from them (not recorded which). The receptors originated from a man younger than 35 who had mild COVID-19 (a few samples of this study predate the infection). Cell type and time point are not known.

V usage is TRBV9 and J usage is TRBJ1-6; D possibly corresponds to TRBD1 (6 bases). V lost 4 bases and J lost 9, with 17 bases in between. The CDR3 runs 15 residues. In germline, CDR1 is SGDLS, CDR2 YYNGEE. The CDR3 loop reads CASSPGDIGFSPLHF. CDR3 DNA sequence: TGTGCCAGCAGCCCGGGGGACATCGGGTTTTCACCCCTCCACTTT. The full variable domain, completed using reference TRBV9 and TRBJ1-6, is DSGVTQTPKHLITATGQRVTLRCSPRSGDLSVYWYQQSLDQGLQFLIQYYNGEERAKGNILERFSAQQFPDLHSELNLSSLELGDSALYFCASSPGDIGFSPLHFGNGTRLTVT.

This clonotype was picked up one time. The gene calls are TRBV20-1 and TRBJ1-5; D uncertain. The V end was cut by 3 bases, the J end by 7 bases, with 10 bases between. The CDR3 has 12 residues. Per the germline V gene, CDR1 is DFQATT and CDR2 is SNEGSKA (reference sequence). The CDR3 loop is CSASGGGQPQHF. The DNA of the CDR3 is TGCAGTGCTAGTGGTGGTGGGCAGCCCCAGCATTTT.

The chain is built from TRBV3-1 and TRBJ1-3; a weak D match, TRBD1 (6 bases). Trimming cost V 4 bases and J 2 bases, with 18 bases left between them. There are 17 residues in the CDR3. Germline V gene sequence: CDR1 LGHDT, CDR2 YNNKEL (reference sequence). CDR3 sequence reads: CASSPPRGREAGNTIYF. CDR3 in DNA: TGTGCCAGCAGCCCTCCGAGGGGGAGAGAGGCTGGAAACACCATATATTTT.

The DNA of the CDR3 is TGTGCCAGCAGTTCCGACCGGTCCCCGGACAATGAGCAGTTCTTC. It yields the protein CASSSDRSPDNEQFF. The chain couples TRBV7-2 to TRBJ2-1; D is unclear. The CDR3 length is 15 residues. Germline V lookup: CDR1 SGHTA, CDR2 FQGNSA. The V end was cut by 6 bases, the J end by 5 bases, with 17 bases between.

This clonotype was seen a few times. The V call is TRBV11-2, the J call TRBJ1-6; 9 nucleotides align to TRBD1. V was clipped by 5 bases and J by 0 bases; unmatched bases: 11. Looked up from germline, CDR1 is SGHAT and CDR2 is FQNNGV. The CDR3 is 19 amino acids. Written as DNA, the CDR3 is TGTGCCAGCAGCCCGGGACAGGGCCCCCCTAGCTCCTATAATTCACCCCTCCACTTT. The encoded protein is CASSPGQGPPSSYNSPLHF. Looking up the rest from reference TRBV11-2 and TRBJ1-6 gives the full variable domain: EAGVAQSPRYKIIEKRQSVAFWCNPISGHATLYWYQQILGQGPKLLIQFQNNGVVDDSQLPKDRFSAERLKGVDSTLKIQPAKLEDSAVYLCASSPGQGPPSSYNSPLHFGNGTRLTVT.

The genes are TRBV4-1 and TRBJ1-1; D gene ambiguous. Per the germline V gene, CDR1 is MGHRA and CDR2 is YSYEKL. V was trimmed by 4 bases and J by 4 bases, leaving 16 bases between them. This CDR3 is 15 amino acids long. Here the CDR3 DNA reads TGCGCCAGCAGCCCGGCACTCACCGGAGGCACTGAAGCTTTCTTT. Translating it yields CASSPALTGGTEAFF.